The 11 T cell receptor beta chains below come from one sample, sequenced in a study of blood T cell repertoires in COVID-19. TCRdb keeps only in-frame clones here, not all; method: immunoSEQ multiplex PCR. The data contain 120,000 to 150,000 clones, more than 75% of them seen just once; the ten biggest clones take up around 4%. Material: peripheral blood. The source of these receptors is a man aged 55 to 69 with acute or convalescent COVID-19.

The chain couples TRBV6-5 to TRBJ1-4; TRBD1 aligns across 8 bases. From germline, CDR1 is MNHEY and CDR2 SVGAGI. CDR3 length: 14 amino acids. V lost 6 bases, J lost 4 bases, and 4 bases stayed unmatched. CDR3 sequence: CASSLGQGNEKLFF. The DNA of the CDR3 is TGTGCCAGCAGCCTCGGACAGGGTAATGAAAAACTGTTTTTT.

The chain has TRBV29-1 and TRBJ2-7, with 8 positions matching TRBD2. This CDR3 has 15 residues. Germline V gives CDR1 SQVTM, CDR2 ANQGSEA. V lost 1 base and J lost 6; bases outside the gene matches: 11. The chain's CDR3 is CSVEGIAGGGTEQYF. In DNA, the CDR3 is TGCAGCGTTGAAGGTATCGCGGGAGGCGGGACCGAGCAGTACTTC.

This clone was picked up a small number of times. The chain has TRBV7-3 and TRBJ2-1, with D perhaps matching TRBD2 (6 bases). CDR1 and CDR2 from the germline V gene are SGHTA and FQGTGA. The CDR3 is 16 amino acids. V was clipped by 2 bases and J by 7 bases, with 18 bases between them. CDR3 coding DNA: TGTGCCAGCAGCTTAGGTGGCGGGGCTGGACTAAATGAGCAGTTCTTC. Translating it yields CASSLGGGAGLNEQFF.

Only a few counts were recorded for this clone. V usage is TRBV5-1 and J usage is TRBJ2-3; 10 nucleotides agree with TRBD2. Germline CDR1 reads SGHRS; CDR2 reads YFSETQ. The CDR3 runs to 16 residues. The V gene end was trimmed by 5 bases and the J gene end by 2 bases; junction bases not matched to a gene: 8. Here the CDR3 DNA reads TGCGCCAGCAGGGCTGGAACTAGCGGGATCACAGATACGCAGTATTTT. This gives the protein CASRAGTSGITDTQYF. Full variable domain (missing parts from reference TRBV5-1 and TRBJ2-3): KAGVTQTPRYLIKTRGQQVTLSCSPISGHRSVSWYQQTPGQGLQFLFEYFSETQRNKGNFPGRFSGRQFSNSRSEMNVSTLELGDSALYLCASRAGTSGITDTQYFGPGTRLTVL.

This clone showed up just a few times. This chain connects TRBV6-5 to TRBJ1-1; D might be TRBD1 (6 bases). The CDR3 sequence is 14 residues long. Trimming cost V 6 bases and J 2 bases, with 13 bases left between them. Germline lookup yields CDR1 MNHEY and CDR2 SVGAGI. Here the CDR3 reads CASSPRDINTEAFF. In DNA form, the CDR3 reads TGTGCCAGCAGCCCCCGGGACATTAACACTGAAGCTTTCTTT.

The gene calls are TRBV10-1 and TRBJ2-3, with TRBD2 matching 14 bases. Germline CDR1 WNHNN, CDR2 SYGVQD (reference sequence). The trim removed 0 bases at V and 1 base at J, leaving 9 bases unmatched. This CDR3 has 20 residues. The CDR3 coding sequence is TGCGCCAGCAGTGAGTCCAGGACTAGCGGGAGGCCCCAACGCACAGATACGCAGTATTTT. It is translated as CASSESRTSGRPQRTDTQYF.

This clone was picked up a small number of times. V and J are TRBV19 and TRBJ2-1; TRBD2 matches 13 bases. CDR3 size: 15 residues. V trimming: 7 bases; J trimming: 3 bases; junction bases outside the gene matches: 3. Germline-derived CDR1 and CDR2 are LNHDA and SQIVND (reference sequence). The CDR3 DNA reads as TGTGCCAGTACCTGGACTAGCGGGAGCTACAATGAGCAGTTCTTC. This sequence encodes CASTWTSGSYNEQFF.

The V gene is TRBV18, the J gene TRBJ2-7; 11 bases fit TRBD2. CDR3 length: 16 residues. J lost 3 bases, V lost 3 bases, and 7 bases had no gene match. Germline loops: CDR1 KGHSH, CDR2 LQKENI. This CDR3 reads CASSPQTSGRFYEQYF. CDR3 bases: TGTGCCAGCTCACCCCAAACTAGCGGGAGATTCTACGAGCAGTACTTC.

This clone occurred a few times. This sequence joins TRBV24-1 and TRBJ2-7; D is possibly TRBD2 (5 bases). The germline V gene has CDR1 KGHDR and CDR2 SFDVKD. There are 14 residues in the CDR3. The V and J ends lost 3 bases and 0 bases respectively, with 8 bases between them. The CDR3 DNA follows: TGTGCCACCAGTGATACCGGGAACTCCTACGAGCAGTACTTC. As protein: CATSDTGNSYEQYF.

As DNA, the CDR3 is TGTGCCAGCAGGACGGGGGGGGGAGGCACAGATACGCAGTATTTT. Its protein product is CASRTGGGGTDTQYF. The gene calls are TRBV5-8 and TRBJ2-3; 8 bases are a match to TRBD2. The CDR3 extends over 15 amino acids. CDR1 SGHTS and CDR2 YDEGEE come from the germline V gene. Losses at the gene ends were 5 bases for V and 1 base for J; bases not matched to a gene: 6.

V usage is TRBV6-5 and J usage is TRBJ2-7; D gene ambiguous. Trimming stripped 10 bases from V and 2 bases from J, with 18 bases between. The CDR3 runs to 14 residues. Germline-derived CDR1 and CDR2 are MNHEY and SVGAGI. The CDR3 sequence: CATTDLWRTYEQYF. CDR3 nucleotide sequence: TGTGCCACTACCGACCTGTGGAGAACCTACGAGCAGTACTTC.